This T cell receptor beta chain was sequenced for a study of response to subunit inactivated influenza vaccine. General study points: T cells newly recruited by each seasonal influenza vaccination are few, the authors suggested.

This CDR3 has 15 residues. V lost 6 bases, J lost 5 bases, and 10 bases stayed unmatched. In the case of this clonotype: Its antigen is unknown.

TCRdb re-called the RT-PCR reads with MiXCR, one entry per CDR3 protein. The repertoire has over 750,000 distinct CDR3 sequences, roughly 20% of them found once; the top ten carry more than 8.5%. This sample comprised PBMCs from blood, obtained less than 6 days after vaccination. This clonotype originated in a man aged 50-59 years who received an inactivated influenza vaccine. The chain recombines TRBV12-3 or TRBV12-4 with TRBJ2-5; 9 nucleotides agree with TRBD1. For the CDR3, the DNA is TGTGCCAGCAGGCCCGGGACAGGGCAATGGGAGACCCAGTACTTC. Its protein is CASRPGTGQWETQYF.